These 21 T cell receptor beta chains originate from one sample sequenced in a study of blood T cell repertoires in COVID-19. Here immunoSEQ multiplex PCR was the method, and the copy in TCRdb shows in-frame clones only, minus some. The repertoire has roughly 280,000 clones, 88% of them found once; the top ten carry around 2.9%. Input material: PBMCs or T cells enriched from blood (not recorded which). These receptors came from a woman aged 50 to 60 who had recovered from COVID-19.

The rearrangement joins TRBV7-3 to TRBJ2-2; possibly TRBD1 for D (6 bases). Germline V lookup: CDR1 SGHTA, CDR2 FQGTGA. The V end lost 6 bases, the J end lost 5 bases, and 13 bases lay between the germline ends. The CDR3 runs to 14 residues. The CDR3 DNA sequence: TGTGCCAGCAGGAAACAGGGCCAAACCGGGGAGCTGTTTTTT. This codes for CASRKQGQTGELFF. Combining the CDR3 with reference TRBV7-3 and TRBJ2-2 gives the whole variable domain GAGVSQTPSNKVTEKGKYVELRCDPISGHTALYWYRQSLGQGPEFLIYFQGTGAADDSGLPNDRFFAVRPEGSVSTLKIQRTERGDSAVYLCASRKQGQTGELFFGEGSRLTVL.

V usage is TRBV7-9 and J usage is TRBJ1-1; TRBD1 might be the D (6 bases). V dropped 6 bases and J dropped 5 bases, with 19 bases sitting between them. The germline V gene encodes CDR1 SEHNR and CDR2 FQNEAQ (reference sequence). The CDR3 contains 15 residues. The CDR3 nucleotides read TGTGCCAGCAGTCCTATAGCAGGGGCGGTAACTGAAGCTTTCTTT. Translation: CASSPIAGAVTEAFF.

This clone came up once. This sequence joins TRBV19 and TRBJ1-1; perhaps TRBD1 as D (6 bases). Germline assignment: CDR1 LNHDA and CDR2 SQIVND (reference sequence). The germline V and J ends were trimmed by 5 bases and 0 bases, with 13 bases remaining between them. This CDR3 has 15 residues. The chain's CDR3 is CASSLHRAMNTEAFF. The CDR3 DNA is TGTGCCAGTAGTCTCCACAGGGCTATGAACACTGAAGCTTTCTTT.

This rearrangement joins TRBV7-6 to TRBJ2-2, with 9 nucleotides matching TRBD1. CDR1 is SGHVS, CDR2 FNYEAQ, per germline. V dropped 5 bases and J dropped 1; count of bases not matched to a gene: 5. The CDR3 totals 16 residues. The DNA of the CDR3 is TGTGCCAGCAGCACTCGACAGGGGGTGAACACCGGGGAGCTGTTTTTT. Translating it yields CASSTRQGVNTGELFF. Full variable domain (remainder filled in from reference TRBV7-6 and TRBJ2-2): GAGVSQSPRYKVTKRGQDVALRCDPISGHVSLYWYRQALGQGPEFLTYFNYEAQQDKSGLPNDRFSAERPEGSISTLTIQRTEQRDSAMYRCASSTRQGVNTGELFFGEGSRLTVL.

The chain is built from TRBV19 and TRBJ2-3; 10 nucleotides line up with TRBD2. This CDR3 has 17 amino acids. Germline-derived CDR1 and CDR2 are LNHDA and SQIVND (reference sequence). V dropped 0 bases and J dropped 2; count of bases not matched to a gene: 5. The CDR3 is CASSIEGSGRATDTQYF. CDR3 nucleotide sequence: TGTGCCAGTAGTATAGAAGGGAGCGGGAGGGCCACAGATACGCAGTATTTT.

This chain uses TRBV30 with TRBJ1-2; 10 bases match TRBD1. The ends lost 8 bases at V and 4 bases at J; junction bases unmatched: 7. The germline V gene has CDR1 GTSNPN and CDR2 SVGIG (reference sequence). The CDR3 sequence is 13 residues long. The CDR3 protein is CAQDRGPIYGYTF. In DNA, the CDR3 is TGTGCCCAAGACAGGGGGCCAATCTATGGCTACACCTTC.

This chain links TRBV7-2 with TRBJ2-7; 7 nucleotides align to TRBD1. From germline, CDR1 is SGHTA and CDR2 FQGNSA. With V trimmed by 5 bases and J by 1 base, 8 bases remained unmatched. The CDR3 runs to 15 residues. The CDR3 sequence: CASSKDRAASYEQYF. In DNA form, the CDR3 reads TGTGCCAGCAGCAAAGACAGGGCGGCATCCTACGAGCAGTACTTC.

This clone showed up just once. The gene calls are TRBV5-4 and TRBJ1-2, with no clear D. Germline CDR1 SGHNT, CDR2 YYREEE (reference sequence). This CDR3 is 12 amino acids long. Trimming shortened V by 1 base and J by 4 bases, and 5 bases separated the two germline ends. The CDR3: CASSLRGYGYTF. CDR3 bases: TGTGCCAGCAGCTTGCGGGGCTATGGCTACACCTTC.

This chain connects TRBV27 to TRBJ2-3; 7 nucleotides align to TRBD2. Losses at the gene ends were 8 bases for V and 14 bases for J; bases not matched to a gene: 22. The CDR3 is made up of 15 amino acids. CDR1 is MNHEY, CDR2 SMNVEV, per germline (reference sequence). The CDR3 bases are TGTGCCAGCCCTCAGAGGGAGGGCCTTCGTTGGTCCCTGTATTTT. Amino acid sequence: CASPQREGLRWSLYF.

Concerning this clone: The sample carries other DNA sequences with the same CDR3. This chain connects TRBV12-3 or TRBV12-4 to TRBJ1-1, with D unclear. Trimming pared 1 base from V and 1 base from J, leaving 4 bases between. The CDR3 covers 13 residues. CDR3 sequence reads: CASSLGQNTEAFF. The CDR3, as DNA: TGTGCCAGCAGTTTAGGACAGAACACTGAAGCTTTCTTT.

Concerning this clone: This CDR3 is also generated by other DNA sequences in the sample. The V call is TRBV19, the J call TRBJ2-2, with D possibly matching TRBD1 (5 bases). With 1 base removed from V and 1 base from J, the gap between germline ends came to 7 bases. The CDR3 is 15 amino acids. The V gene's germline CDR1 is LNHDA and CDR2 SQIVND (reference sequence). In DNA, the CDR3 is TGTGCCAGTAGTATAGGGGGCAAGAACACCGGGGAGCTGTTTTTT. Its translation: CASSIGGKNTGELFF.

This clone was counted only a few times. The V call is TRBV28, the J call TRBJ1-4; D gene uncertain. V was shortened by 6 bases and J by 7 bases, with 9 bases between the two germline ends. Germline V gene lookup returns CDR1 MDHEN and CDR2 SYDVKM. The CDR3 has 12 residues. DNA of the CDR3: TGTGCCAGCAGAGAGTCGAGTGAAAAACTGTTTTTT. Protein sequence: CASRESSEKLFF. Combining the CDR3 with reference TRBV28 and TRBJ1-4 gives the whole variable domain DVKVTQSSRYLVKRTGEKVFLECVQDMDHENMFWYRQDPGLGLRLIYFSYDVKMKEKGDIPEGYSVSREKKERFSLILESASTNQTSMYLCASRESSEKLFFGSGTQLSVL.

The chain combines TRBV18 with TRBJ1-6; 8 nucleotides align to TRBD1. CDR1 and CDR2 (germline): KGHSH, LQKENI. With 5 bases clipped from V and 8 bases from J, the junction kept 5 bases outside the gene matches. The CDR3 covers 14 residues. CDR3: CASSKQGVDSPLHF. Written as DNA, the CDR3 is TGTGCCAGCTCAAAACAGGGGGTTGATTCACCCCTCCACTTT.

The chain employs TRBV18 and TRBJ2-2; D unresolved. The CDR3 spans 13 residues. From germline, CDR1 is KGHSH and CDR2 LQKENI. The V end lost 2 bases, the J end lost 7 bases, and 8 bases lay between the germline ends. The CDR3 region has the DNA TGTGCCAGCTCACCATCTAGGAACGGGGAGCTGTTTTTT. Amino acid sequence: CASSPSRNGELFF.

The CDR3 coding sequence is TGTGCCAGCAGAGGGACAGGGACCAGTTGGAACACTGAAGCTTTCTTT. Protein sequence: CASRGTGTSWNTEAFF. This chain links TRBV28 with TRBJ1-1; 9 nucleotides agree with TRBD1. The germline gives CDR1 MDHEN, CDR2 SYDVKM. V gave up 6 bases and J gave up 1 base; unmatched junction bases: 9. This CDR3 is 16 amino acids long.

The chain's CDR3 is CASSIRDTKEKLFF. Written as DNA, the CDR3 is TGTGCCAGTAGTATTCGGGATACCAAGGAAAAACTGTTTTTT. This chain connects TRBV19 to TRBJ1-4, with D unresolved. Trimming took off 3 bases at V and 8 bases at J, with 13 bases between the two ends. The CDR3 extends over 14 amino acids. Germline CDR1 is LNHDA and CDR2 is SQIVND (reference sequence).

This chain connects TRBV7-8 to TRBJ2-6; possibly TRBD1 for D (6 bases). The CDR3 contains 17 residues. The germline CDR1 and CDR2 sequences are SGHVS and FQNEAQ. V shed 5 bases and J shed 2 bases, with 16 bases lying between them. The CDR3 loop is CASSPQGFSAGANVLTF. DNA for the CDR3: TGTGCCAGCAGCCCTCAGGGGTTTAGCGCTGGGGCCAACGTCCTGACTTTC.

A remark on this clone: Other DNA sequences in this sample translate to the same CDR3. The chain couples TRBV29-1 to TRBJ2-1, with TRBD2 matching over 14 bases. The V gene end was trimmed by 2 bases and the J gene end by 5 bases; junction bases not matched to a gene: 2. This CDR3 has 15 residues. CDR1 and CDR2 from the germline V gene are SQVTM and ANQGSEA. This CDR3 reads CSVERLAGGDNEQFF. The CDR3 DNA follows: TGCAGCGTTGAAAGACTAGCGGGAGGGGACAATGAGCAGTTCTTC.

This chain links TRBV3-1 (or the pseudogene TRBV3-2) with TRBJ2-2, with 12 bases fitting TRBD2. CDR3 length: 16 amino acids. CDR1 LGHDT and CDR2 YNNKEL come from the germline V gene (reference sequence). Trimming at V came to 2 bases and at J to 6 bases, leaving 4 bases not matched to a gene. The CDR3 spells CASSQSRLAGAGELFF. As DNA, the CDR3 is TGTGCCAGCAGCCAAAGTAGACTAGCGGGAGCCGGGGAGCTGTTTTTT.

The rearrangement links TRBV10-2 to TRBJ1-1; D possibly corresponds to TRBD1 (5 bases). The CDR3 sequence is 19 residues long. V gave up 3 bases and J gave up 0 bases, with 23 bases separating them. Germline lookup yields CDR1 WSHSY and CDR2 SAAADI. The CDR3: CASSETLLRGAPLNTEAFF. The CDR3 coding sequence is TGCGCCAGCAGTGAAACCCTTCTCCGCGGGGCGCCTCTGAACACTGAAGCTTTCTTT.

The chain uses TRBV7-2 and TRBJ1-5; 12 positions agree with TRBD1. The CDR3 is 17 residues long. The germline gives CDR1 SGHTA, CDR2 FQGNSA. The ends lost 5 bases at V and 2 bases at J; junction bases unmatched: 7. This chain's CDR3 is CASSHGTGGPGNQPQHF. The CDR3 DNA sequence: TGTGCCAGCAGCCACGGGACAGGGGGCCCTGGCAATCAGCCCCAGCATTTT.